This passage covers 23 T cell receptor beta chains from one sample sequenced in a study of cytomegalovirus exposure and HLA in healthy donors. It was with 60 Vbeta and 13 Jbeta primers that the PCR ran. Data came from immunoSEQ multiplex PCR; TCRdb stores just in-frame clones and leaves some out. The table has approximately 160,000 clones, over 60% seen once; the top ten hold 1.5% to 2%. What was sequenced was PBMCs. The receptors come from a woman younger than 45 in good health and CMV-seronegative.

The rearrangement uses TRBV9 and TRBJ2-5, with 15 bases aligning to TRBD2. Germline V CDR1 and CDR2: SGDLS, YYNGEE. V lost 4 bases, J lost 5 bases, and 3 bases stayed unmatched. The CDR3 covers 15 residues. CDR3 DNA sequence: TGTGCCAGCAGCAGTGGACTAGCGGGGGGGGAGACCCAGTACTTC. It translates to CASSSGLAGGETQYF.

The J gene is TRBJ2-7, the V gene TRBV7-6, with TRBD2 matching over 9 bases. The junction had 8 bases not matched to a gene; V was cut back by 0 bases and J by 2 bases. CDR1 is SGHVS and CDR2 is FNYEAQ in the germline V gene. This CDR3 is 17 amino acids long. The CDR3 coding sequence is TGTGCCAGCAGCTTAGCTGAGTCCCTAGCGGGACCCTACGAGCAGTACTTC. It codes for CASSLAESLAGPYEQYF.

This clone has just one count. The chain is built from TRBV4-1 and TRBJ2-1; 11 bases line up with TRBD1. The germline V gene encodes CDR1 MGHRA and CDR2 YSYEKL. J lost 8 bases, V lost 0 bases, and 9 bases had no gene match. The CDR3 is 17 amino acids. CDR3 region: CASSQDQDRGRFHEQFF. Written as DNA, the CDR3 is TGCGCCAGCAGCCAAGATCAGGACAGGGGGCGCTTCCATGAGCAGTTCTTC.

The V gene is TRBV12-5, the J gene TRBJ2-7, with 8 bases identical to TRBD1. Germline-derived CDR1 and CDR2 are LGHNT and FRNRAP. The CDR3 is made up of 16 amino acids. J gave up 0 bases and V 6 bases, and 10 bases lay outside the gene matches. The CDR3 protein is CASGRSGTGGSYEQYF. As DNA, the CDR3 is TGTGCTAGTGGACGTTCGGGGACAGGAGGCTCCTACGAGCAGTACTTC.

V gene TRBV14 combines with J gene TRBJ2-1, with 15 bases aligning to TRBD2. CDR3 length: 21 amino acids. The germline CDR1 and CDR2 sequences are SGHDN and FVKESK. V shed 3 bases and J 9 bases; nucleotides not matched to a gene: 21. The CDR3 spells CASSQLRGKSGTSGGRGEQFF. The CDR3 nucleotides read TGTGCCAGCAGCCAGCTCAGGGGGAAAAGCGGGACTAGCGGGGGGCGCGGTGAGCAGTTCTTC.

V is TRBV7-6 and J is TRBJ2-7, with TRBD2 matching 7 bases. Germline V CDR1 and CDR2: SGHVS, FNYEAQ. With 1 base clipped from V and 4 bases from J, the junction kept 7 bases outside the gene matches. The CDR3 consists of 15 residues. CDR3 protein: CASSLGREARYEQYF. The CDR3 bases are TGTGCCAGCAGCTTAGGACGGGAGGCCAGATACGAGCAGTACTTC.

This clone has only a few counts. V and J are TRBV7-2 and TRBJ2-7; TRBD1 matches at 9 bases. This CDR3 is 14 amino acids long. Germline V lookup: CDR1 SGHTA, CDR2 FQGNSA. With 5 bases clipped from V and 2 bases from J, the junction kept 4 bases outside the gene matches. CDR3 DNA: TGTGCCAGCAGCGGGGGGACAGGGCCCTACGAGCAGTACTTC. Its protein product is CASSGGTGPYEQYF.

This clone was counted a single time. V usage is TRBV18 and J usage is TRBJ2-3, with TRBD2 matching over 11 bases. Trimming cost V 10 bases and J 0 bases; bases outside gene matches: 15. The germline CDR1 and CDR2 sequences are KGHSH and LQKENI. The CDR3 is made up of 18 amino acids. CDR3 nucleotides: TGTGCCACCTTAAAGTCCGAGACTAGCGGGGATAGCACAGATACGCAGTATTTT. Residues: CATLKSETSGDSTDTQYF.

The chain recombines TRBV28 with TRBJ1-1, with D tentatively TRBD1 (5 bases). Germline V gene data show CDR1 as MDHEN and CDR2 as SYDVKM. This CDR3 is built from 15 residues. Deletions cut 4 bases from V and 2 bases from J, with 14 bases between. CDR3 in amino acids: CASSSSGFLNTEAFF. CDR3 nucleotide sequence: TGTGCCAGCAGTTCCTCAGGGTTTTTAAACACTGAAGCTTTCTTT.

The chain is built from TRBV4-3 and TRBJ2-5; D is perhaps TRBD1 (6 bases). Germline assignment: CDR1 LGHNA and CDR2 YSLEER. The CDR3 loop spans 15 amino acids. Trimming left V 1 base short and J 1 base short, with 10 bases between. DNA of the CDR3: TGCGCCAGCAGCCAAGTGGGCAGGGGCCAAGAGACCCAGTACTTC. Its translation: CASSQVGRGQETQYF.

Regarding this clone: Sequence at one end of the junction differs from germline and may be a read error. The rearrangement uses TRBV7-3 and TRBJ1-1; 11 nucleotides match TRBD1. The CDR3 length is 13 residues. Germline V gene lookup returns CDR1 SGHTA and CDR2 FQGTGA. The CDR3 nucleotides read TGTGCCGGCAGTCTTACAGGGGACAGGGGGGCTTTCTTT. Translation gives CAGSLTGDRGAFF.

The V and J genes are TRBV10-2 and TRBJ1-5; no reliable D call. The V end lost 5 bases, the J end lost 0 bases, and 5 bases lay between the germline ends. Germline-derived CDR1 and CDR2 are WSHSY and SAAADI. The CDR3 runs to 13 residues. CDR3: CASSSDSNQPQHF. Written as DNA, the CDR3 is TGCGCCAGCAGTTCAGATAGCAATCAGCCCCAGCATTTT.

The chain couples TRBV4-3 to TRBJ1-1; possibly TRBD1 for D (6 bases). V lost 4 bases and J lost 1, with 10 bases in between. The CDR3 sequence is 14 residues long. From germline, CDR1 is LGHNA and CDR2 YSLEER. This CDR3 reads CASSLQQGNTEAFF. CDR3 DNA: TGCGCCAGCAGCCTACAACAGGGGAACACTGAAGCTTTCTTT.

The gene calls are TRBV7-9 and TRBJ1-2; 8 bases map to TRBD1. V shed 3 bases, J shed 7 bases, and the junction held 1 base outside the gene matches. The CDR3 is 12 residues long. Germline V lookup: CDR1 SEHNR, CDR2 FQNEAQ (reference sequence). The CDR3 DNA follows: TGTGCCAGCAGCTTTGGACAGGGTGGCTACACCTTC. Its protein is CASSFGQGGYTF.

The V call is TRBV2, the J call TRBJ1-2; no clear D gene. The CDR3 loop spans 13 amino acids. V gave up 5 bases and J gave up 3 bases, with 10 bases separating them. CDR1 is SNHLY and CDR2 is FYNNEI in the germline V gene. The CDR3 DNA reads TGTGCCAGCAGTACCCGTAGCCACTATGGCTACACCTTC. As protein: CASSTRSHYGYTF.

The rearrangement joins TRBV11-2 to TRBJ2-7, with TRBD2 identical over 8 bases. CDR1 and CDR2 from the germline V gene are SGHAT and FQNNGV. There are 14 residues in the CDR3. The V segment lost 5 bases and the J segment 0 bases; nucleotides outside the gene matches: 3. The CDR3 loop reads CASSISGSSYEQYF. In nucleotides, the CDR3 is TGTGCCAGCAGCATCAGCGGGAGCTCCTACGAGCAGTACTTC.

J is TRBJ2-5 and V is TRBV15; the match to TRBD2 covers 7 bases. Unmatched junction bases numbered 8, after V lost 0 bases and J lost 4 bases. CDR1 and CDR2 (germline): LNHNV, YYDKDF (reference sequence). There are 16 residues in the CDR3. As DNA, the CDR3 is TGTGCCACCAGCAGAGATCATCCGGGGAGGGGAGAGACCCAGTACTTC. Its translation is CATSRDHPGRGETQYF.

The chain joins TRBV28 to TRBJ2-2; D possibly corresponds to TRBD1 (6 bases). The germline V gene encodes CDR1 MDHEN and CDR2 SYDVKM. V lost 9 bases and J lost 2, with 16 bases in between. This CDR3 is built from 15 residues. CDR3: CASVTGTSNTGELFF. For the CDR3, the DNA is TGTGCCAGTGTAACCGGGACATCCAACACCGGGGAGCTGTTTTTT.

This chain connects TRBV7-2 to TRBJ1-1, with TRBD1 matching 11 bases. CDR1 and CDR2 (germline): SGHTA, FQGNSA. The CDR3 runs to 17 residues. V was pared by 5 bases and J by 1 base, with 9 bases of the junction left unmatched. Written as DNA, the CDR3 is TGTGCCAGCAGCGATCCGGGACAGGGGGTTGAGAACACTGAAGCTTTCTTT. It encodes CASSDPGQGVENTEAFF. The full variable domain, in which reference TRBV7-2 and TRBJ1-1 provide the parts outside the CDR3, is GAGVSQSPSNKVTEKGKDVELRCDPISGHTALYWYRQSLGQGLEFLIYFQGNSAPDKSGLPSDRFSAERTGGSVSTLTIQRTQQEDSAVYLCASSDPGQGVENTEAFFGQGTRLTVV.

The rearrangement joins TRBV6-5 to TRBJ2-3; maybe TRBD2 (7 bases). Per the germline V gene, CDR1 is MNHEY and CDR2 is SVGAGI. The V gene lost 8 bases and the J gene lost 4 bases, with 19 bases spanning the gap. This CDR3 spans 15 amino acids. The CDR3 DNA follows: TGTGCCAGCGGGAGGGGGGGAAGAGGGCCAGATACGCAGTATTTT. The encoded protein is CASGRGGRGPDTQYF.

The chain combines TRBV27 with TRBJ1-5; no firm D call. Trimming took 7 bases from V and 4 from J, leaving 20 bases between them. CDR3 size: 16 residues. CDR1 MNHEY and CDR2 SMNVEV come from the germline V gene (reference sequence). The CDR3 here is CASTLRGPGGNQPQHF. In nucleotides, the CDR3 is TGTGCCAGCACCTTAAGAGGTCCCGGTGGTAATCAGCCCCAGCATTTT.

The rearrangement uses TRBV10-3 and TRBJ2-1, with D possibly being TRBD2 (6 bases). The V and J ends lost 6 bases and 6 bases respectively, with 18 bases between them. CDR1 and CDR2 (germline): ENHRY, SYGVKD. This CDR3 has 15 amino acids. CDR3 bases: TGTGCCATCAGCCCGCGCTGGCGGGGCCGCAATGAGCAGTTCTTC. Protein product: CAISPRWRGRNEQFF.

CDR3: CAWSLEGAVLGSYEQYF. In DNA, the CDR3 is TGTGCCTGGAGTCTGGAGGGGGCAGTTTTAGGCTCCTACGAGCAGTACTTC. The rearrangement joins TRBV30 to TRBJ2-7; TRBD1 is a possible D gene (7 bases). CDR1 GTSNPN and CDR2 SVGIG come from the germline V gene (reference sequence). The CDR3 contains 17 residues. Trimming took 2 bases from V and 0 from J, leaving 20 bases between them.